This TCR beta chain was identified during a study of CD8 T cells in ankylosing spondylitis. TCRdb re-analysed the 5' RACE reads in MiXCR, keeping a single row per CDR3 protein. The sample has approximately 350,000 distinct CDR3 sequences; roughly 14% are singletons. Sequencing was done on a sample of blood, either unsorted or a sorted T cell fraction (not recorded which). This receptor was identified in a male donor with ankylosing spondylitis or in good health (not recorded which).

The CDR3 loop is CASSSSISYTF. In nucleotides, the CDR3 is TGTGCCAGCAGCTCCTCGATAAGCTACACCTTC. The chain recombines TRBV7-9 with TRBJ1-2; D not certain. The CDR3 totals 11 residues. Per germline, CDR1 SEHNR and CDR2 FQNEAQ (reference sequence). The V end lost 4 bases, the J end lost 9 bases, and 9 bases lay between the germline ends.